The 11 T cell receptor beta chains below were found in one sample sequenced in a study of vaccination and CD4 T cells after COVID-19. Which antigens these TCRs recognize remains unknown. This sample's treatment: 10-day PBMC culture with coronavirus spike peptide pools or control peptides (ViraFEST assay). Cultured CD4+ T cells had their DNA profiled by the Oncomine TCR Beta short-read assay. MiXCR, applied by TCRdb to the PCR reads, yields one record per CDR3 protein. Counted here are tens of thousands of distinct CDR3 sequences, 70% occurring once; the ten biggest clones make up just over 8.5%. The sequenced material came from CD4+ T cells from blood, cultured in vitro. Every receptor here comes from a human donor who had recovered from COVID-19.

V usage is TRBV7-3 and J usage is TRBJ2-1; 7 nucleotides agree with TRBD1. The germline V gene encodes CDR1 SGHTA and CDR2 FQGTGA. V was clipped by 5 bases and J by 0 bases; unmatched bases: 10. This CDR3 is built from 17 residues. CDR3 loop: CASSLTTGRSSYNEQFF. The CDR3 region has the DNA TGTGCCAGCAGCCTCACGACAGGGCGGAGCTCCTACAATGAGCAGTTCTTC.

The rearrangement links TRBV20-1 to TRBJ2-3; D is possibly TRBD1 (5 bases). The CDR3 is 11 residues long. Germline lookup yields CDR1 DFQATT and CDR2 SNEGSKA (reference sequence). V lost 7 bases and J lost 5, with 10 bases in between. The CDR3 loop is CSGVRGDTQYF. The CDR3 DNA follows: TGCAGTGGGGTTAGGGGAGATACGCAGTATTTT.

V is TRBV2 and J is TRBJ1-5, with 9 bases fitting TRBD1. The CDR3 runs to 14 residues. Germline V lookup: CDR1 SNHLY, CDR2 FYNNEI. V gave up 7 bases and J gave up 6 bases; unmatched junction bases: 7. This CDR3 is CASTLQGAIQPQHF. The CDR3 DNA sequence: TGTGCCAGCACTTTACAGGGGGCGATTCAGCCCCAGCATTTT.

This clonotype was seen just once. The chain couples TRBV6-4 to TRBJ2-3; 14 bases are shared with TRBD2. Germline V lookup: CDR1 MRHNA, CDR2 SNTAGT. The CDR3 length is 19 residues. V shed 5 bases, J shed 4 bases, and the junction held 14 bases outside the gene matches. CDR3 region: CASSPTQTSGRALSDTQYF. The CDR3 DNA reads TGTGCCAGCAGTCCTACACAGACTAGCGGGAGGGCCCTCTCAGATACGCAGTATTTT.

Comments on this clonotype: At one boundary the junction diverges from the germline segment, which might be a read error. The chain combines TRBV24-1 with TRBJ2-3; D unresolved. The germline CDR1 and CDR2 sequences are KGHDR and SFDVKD. The length of the CDR3 is 14 residues. The CDR3 bases are TGTGCCACCAGTGACCGTGGGGTCACAGATGCGCAGTATTTT. This encodes CATSDRGVTDAQYF.

A few counts support this clonotype. The chain recombines TRBV7-9 with TRBJ2-5, with 8 bases identical to TRBD1. The length of the CDR3 is 15 residues. The germline CDR1 and CDR2 sequences are SEHNR and FQNEAQ (reference sequence). Trimming at V came to 5 bases and at J to 2 bases, leaving 7 bases not matched to a gene. The CDR3 sequence is CASSQGTGTQETQYF. CDR3 DNA sequence: TGTGCCAGCAGCCAAGGGACAGGCACACAAGAGACCCAGTACTTC.

The rearrangement uses TRBV19 and TRBJ2-1; D might be TRBD1 (5 bases). The V end lost 5 bases, the J end lost 6 bases, and 17 bases lay between the germline ends. There are 15 residues in the CDR3. The V gene's germline CDR1 is LNHDA and CDR2 SQIVND (reference sequence). The CDR3 DNA reads as TGTGCCAGTAGTGAGCAGGGATCAGGACGCAATGAGCAGTTCTTC. It is translated as CASSEQGSGRNEQFF. The complete variable domain, with remaining parts taken from reference TRBV19 and TRBJ2-1, reads DGGITQSPKYLFRKEGQNVTLSCEQNLNHDAMYWYRQDPGQGLRLIYYSQIVNDFQKGDIAEGYSVSREKKESFPLTVTSAQKNPTAFYLCASSEQGSGRNEQFFGPGTRLTVL.

The chain uses TRBV7-2 and TRBJ2-2; TRBD2 is a possible D gene (5 bases). Trimming removed 6 bases from V and 4 bases from J, with 15 bases in between. The CDR3 is 15 amino acids. Germline CDR1 reads SGHTA; CDR2 reads FQGNSA. CDR3 residues: CASRPGYSGTGELFF. The CDR3 coding sequence is TGTGCCAGCAGACCGGGATACTCGGGCACCGGGGAGCTGTTTTTT.

The chain uses TRBV28 and TRBJ1-1, with 8 bases lining up with TRBD1. Germline trimming cut 2 bases from V and 10 bases from J; bases unmatched to any gene: 12. The germline gives CDR1 MDHEN, CDR2 SYDVKM. This CDR3 comprises 15 residues. CDR3 sequence (DNA): TGTGCCAGCAGTTTACATTCAGGGGGCGGGGGGGGAGCTTTCTTT. This sequence encodes CASSLHSGGGGGAFF. Drawing the rest from reference TRBV28 and TRBJ1-1, the complete variable domain is DVKVTQSSRYLVKRTGEKVFLECVQDMDHENMFWYRQDPGLGLRLIYFSYDVKMKEKGDIPEGYSVSREKKERFSLILESASTNQTSMYLCASSLHSGGGGGAFFGQGTRLTVV.

V gene TRBV20-1 combines with J gene TRBJ2-5, with D perhaps TRBD2 (7 bases). Germline-derived CDR1 and CDR2 are DFQATT and SNEGSKA (reference sequence). This CDR3 spans 15 amino acids. Between the trimmed V and J ends, which lost 3 bases and 1 base, there was a span of 15 bases. The CDR3 sequence: CSARTVGGAQETQYF. CDR3 coding DNA: TGCAGTGCTAGGACTGTAGGGGGGGCCCAAGAGACCCAGTACTTC.

This clonotype was seen a few times. In DNA, the CDR3 is TGTGCCAGTAGTATCATTGGAACTAACTATGGCTACACCTTC. This codes for CASSIIGTNYGYTF. The rearrangement uses TRBV19 and TRBJ1-2; D is unresolved. CDR3 length: 14 residues. V dropped 3 bases and J dropped 0 bases, with 8 bases sitting between them. The germline V gene has CDR1 LNHDA and CDR2 SQIVND (reference sequence).